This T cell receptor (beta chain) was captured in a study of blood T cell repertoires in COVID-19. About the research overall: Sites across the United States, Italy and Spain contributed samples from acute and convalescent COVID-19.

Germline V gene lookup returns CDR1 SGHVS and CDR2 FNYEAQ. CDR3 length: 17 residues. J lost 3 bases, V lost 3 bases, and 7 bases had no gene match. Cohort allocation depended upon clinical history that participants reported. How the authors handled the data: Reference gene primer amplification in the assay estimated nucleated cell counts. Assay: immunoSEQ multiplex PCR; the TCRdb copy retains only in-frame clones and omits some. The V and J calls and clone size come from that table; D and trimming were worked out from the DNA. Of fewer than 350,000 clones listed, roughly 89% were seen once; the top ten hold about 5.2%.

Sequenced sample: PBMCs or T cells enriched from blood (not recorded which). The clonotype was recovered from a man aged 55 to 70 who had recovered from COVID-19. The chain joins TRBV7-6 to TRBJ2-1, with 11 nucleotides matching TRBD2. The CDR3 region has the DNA TGTGCCAGCAGCTTTAAGACTAGCGGGGCGGGCTACAATGAGCAGTTCTTC. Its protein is CASSFKTSGAGYNEQFF.